Sequencing of this TCR beta chain was carried out in a study of T cells in tumors after PD-1 blockade. Study-wide background: Prior checkpoint blockade, systemic immunosuppressant use, or anti-cancer therapy within 4 weeks excluded patients. Patients received pembrolizumab 200 mg every 3 weeks or cemiplimab 350 mg every 2 weeks. Some patients also took daily vismodegib 150 mg during anti-PD-1 treatment.

Genomic DNA template from tumor biopsies or peripheral blood, 616 ng to 6,004 ng input. This table comes from immunoSEQ multiplex PCR, and its TCRdb copy is limited to in-frame clones, with some not included. This sample yields over 30,000 clones, of which about 77% are seen a single time; under 40% belongs to the top ten. The J segment lost 0 bases and the V segment lost 5 bases, leaving 4 bases of the junction unmatched. This CDR3 spans 16 amino acids. The germline V gene encodes CDR1 SEHNR and CDR2 FQNEAQ (reference sequence). The sample consisted of PBMCs, taken before anti-PD-1 treatment. The chain is built from TRBV7-9 and TRBJ1-4; 9 positions match TRBD1. The sequence was obtained from a human donor with basal cell carcinoma. For the CDR3, the DNA is TGTGCCAGCAGCCCTCGACAGGGGGCAACTAATGAAAAACTGTTTTTT. It yields the protein CASSPRQGATNEKLFF.